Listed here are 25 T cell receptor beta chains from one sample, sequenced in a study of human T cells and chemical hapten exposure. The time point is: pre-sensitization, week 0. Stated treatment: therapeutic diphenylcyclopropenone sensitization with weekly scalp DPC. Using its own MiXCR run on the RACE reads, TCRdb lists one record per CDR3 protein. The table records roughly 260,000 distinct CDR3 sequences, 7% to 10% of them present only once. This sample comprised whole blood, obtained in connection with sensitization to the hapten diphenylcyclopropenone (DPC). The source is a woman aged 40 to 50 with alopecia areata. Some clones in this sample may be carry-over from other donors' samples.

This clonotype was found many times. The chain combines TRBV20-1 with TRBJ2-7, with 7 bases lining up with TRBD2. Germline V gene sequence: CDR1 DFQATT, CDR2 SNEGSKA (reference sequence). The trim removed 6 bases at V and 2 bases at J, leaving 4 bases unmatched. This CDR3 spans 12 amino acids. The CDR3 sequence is CSAGGSTYEQYF. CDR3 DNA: TGCAGTGCCGGCGGGAGCACCTACGAGCAGTACTTC.

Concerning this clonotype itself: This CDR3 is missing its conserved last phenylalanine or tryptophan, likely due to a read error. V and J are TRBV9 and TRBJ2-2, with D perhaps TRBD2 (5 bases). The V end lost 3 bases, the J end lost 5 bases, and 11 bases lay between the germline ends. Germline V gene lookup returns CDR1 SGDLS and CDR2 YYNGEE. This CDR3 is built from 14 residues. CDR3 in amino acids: CASSATSYTGELFI. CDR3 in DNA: TGTGCCAGCAGCGCTACTAGTTATACCGGGGAGCTGTTTATT.

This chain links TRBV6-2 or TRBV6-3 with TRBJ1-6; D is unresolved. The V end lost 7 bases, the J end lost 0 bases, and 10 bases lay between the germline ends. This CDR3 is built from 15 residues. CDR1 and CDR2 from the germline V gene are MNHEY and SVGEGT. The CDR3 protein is CASKDQSSYNSPLHF. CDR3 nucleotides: TGTGCCAGCAAGGATCAGTCCTCCTATAATTCACCCCTCCACTTT.

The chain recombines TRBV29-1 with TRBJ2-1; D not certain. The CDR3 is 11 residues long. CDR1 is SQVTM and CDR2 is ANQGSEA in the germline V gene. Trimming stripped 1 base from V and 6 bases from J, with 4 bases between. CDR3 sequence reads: CSVEALNEQFF. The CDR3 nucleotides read TGCAGCGTTGAAGCCCTCAATGAGCAGTTCTTC.

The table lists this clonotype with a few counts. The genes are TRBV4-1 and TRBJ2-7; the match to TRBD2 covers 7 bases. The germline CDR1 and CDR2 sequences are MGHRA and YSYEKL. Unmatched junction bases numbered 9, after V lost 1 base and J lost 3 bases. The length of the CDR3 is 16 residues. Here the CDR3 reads CASSQGLAAKFYEQYF. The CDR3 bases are TGCGCCAGCAGCCAAGGACTAGCCGCGAAGTTCTACGAGCAGTACTTC.

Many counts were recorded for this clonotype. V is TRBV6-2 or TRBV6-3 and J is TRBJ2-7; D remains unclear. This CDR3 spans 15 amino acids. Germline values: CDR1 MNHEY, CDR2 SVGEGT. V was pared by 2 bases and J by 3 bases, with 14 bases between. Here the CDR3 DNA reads TGTGCCAGCAGTTACGTAGCCGGAGCTTTCTACGAGCAGTACTTC. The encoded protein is CASSYVAGAFYEQYF.

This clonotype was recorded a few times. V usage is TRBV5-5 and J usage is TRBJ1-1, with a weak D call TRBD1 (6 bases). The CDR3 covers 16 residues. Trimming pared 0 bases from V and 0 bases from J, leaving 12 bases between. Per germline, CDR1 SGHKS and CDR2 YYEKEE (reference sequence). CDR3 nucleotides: TGTGCCAGCAGCTTGGGGCCAGGGGTGATGAACACTGAAGCTTTCTTT. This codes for CASSLGPGVMNTEAFF.

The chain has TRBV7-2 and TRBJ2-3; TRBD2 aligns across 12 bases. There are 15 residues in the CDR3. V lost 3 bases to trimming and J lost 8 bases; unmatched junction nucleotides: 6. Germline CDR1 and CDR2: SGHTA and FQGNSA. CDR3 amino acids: CASSLGLAGGSTQYF. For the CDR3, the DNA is TGTGCCAGCAGCTTGGGTCTAGCGGGAGGGAGTACGCAGTATTTT.

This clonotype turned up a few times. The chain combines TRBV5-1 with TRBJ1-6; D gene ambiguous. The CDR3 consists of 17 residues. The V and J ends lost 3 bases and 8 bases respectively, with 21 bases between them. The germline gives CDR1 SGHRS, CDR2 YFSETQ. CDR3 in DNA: TGCGCCAGCAGCTCCCAAAGGTCGGCCCGGCCCGATTCACCCCTCCACTTT. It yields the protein CASSSQRSARPDSPLHF.

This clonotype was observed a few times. The chain's CDR3 is CASSQEPLRNTEAFF. CDR3 nucleotides: TGCGCCAGCAGCCAAGAGCCCCTCCGGAACACTGAAGCTTTCTTT. V gene TRBV4-3 combines with J gene TRBJ1-1; D is ambiguous. CDR3 length: 15 amino acids. V lost 0 bases and J lost 1, with 9 bases in between. Germline V lookup: CDR1 LGHNA, CDR2 YSLEER.

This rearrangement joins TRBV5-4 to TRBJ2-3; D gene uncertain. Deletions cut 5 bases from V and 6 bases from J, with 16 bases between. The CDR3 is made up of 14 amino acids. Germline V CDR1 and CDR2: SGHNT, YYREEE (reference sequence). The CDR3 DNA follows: TGTGCCAGCAGGAACGATGGACCGTCGGATACGCAGTATTTT. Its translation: CASRNDGPSDTQYF.

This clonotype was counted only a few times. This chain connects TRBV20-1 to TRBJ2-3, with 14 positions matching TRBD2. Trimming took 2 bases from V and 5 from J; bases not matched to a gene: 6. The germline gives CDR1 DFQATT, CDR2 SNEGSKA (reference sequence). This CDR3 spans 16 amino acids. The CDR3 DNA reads TGCAGTGCTAGATTTCCGGGACTAGCGGGGGTAGATACGCAGTATTTT. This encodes CSARFPGLAGVDTQYF.

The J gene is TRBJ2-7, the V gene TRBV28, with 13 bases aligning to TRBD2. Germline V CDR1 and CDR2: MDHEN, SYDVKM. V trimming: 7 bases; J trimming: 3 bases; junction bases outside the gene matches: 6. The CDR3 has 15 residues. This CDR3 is CASTQGLAGYYEQYF. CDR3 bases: TGTGCCAGCACCCAGGGACTAGCGGGATACTACGAGCAGTACTTC. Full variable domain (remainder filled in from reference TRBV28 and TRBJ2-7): DVKVTQSSRYLVKRTGEKVFLECVQDMDHENMFWYRQDPGLGLRLIYFSYDVKMKEKGDIPEGYSVSREKKERFSLILESASTNQTSMYLCASTQGLAGYYEQYFGPGTRLTVT.

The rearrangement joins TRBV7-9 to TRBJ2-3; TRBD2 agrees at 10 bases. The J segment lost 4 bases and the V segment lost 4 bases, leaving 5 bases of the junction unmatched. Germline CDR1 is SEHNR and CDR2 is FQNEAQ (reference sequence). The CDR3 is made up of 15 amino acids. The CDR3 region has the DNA TGTGCCAGCAGCTCTCTAGCGGGAGACGCAGATACGCAGTATTTT. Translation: CASSSLAGDADTQYF.

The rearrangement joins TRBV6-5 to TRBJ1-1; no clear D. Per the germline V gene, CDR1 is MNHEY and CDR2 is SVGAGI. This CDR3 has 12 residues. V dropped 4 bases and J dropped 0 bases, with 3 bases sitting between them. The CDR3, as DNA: TGTGCCAGCAGTTCCGTGAACACTGAAGCTTTCTTT. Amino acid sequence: CASSSVNTEAFF.

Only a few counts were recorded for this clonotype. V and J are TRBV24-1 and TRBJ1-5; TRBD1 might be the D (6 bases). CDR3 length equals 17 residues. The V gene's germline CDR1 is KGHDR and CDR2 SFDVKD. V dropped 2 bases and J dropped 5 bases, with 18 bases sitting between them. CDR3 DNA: TGTGCCACCAGTGATTCGGGCAGGGGCCCTGCCGATCAGCCCCAGCATTTT. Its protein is CATSDSGRGPADQPQHF.

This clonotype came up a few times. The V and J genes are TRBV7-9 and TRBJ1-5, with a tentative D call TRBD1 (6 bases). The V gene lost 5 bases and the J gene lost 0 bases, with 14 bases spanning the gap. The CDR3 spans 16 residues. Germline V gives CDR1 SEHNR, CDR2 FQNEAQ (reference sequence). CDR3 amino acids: CASSQMTGHSNQPQHF. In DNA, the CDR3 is TGTGCCAGCAGCCAAATGACAGGCCATAGCAATCAGCCCCAGCATTTT.

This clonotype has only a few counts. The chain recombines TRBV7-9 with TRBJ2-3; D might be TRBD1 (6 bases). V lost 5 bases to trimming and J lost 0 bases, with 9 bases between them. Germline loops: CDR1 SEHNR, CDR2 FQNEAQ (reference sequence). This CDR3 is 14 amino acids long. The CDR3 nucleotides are TGTGCCAGCAGCCGCAGGGGAAGCACAGATACGCAGTATTTT. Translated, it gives CASSRRGSTDTQYF.

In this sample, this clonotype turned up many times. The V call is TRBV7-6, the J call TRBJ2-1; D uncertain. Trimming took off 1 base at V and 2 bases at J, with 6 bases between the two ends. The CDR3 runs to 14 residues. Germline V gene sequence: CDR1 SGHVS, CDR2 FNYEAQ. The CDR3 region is CASSLDDPYNEQFF. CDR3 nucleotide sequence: TGTGCCAGCAGCTTAGACGACCCCTACAATGAGCAGTTCTTC. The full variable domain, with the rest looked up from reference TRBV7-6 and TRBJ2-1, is GAGVSQSPRYKVTKRGQDVALRCDPISGHVSLYWYRQALGQGPEFLTYFNYEAQQDKSGLPNDRFSAERPEGSISTLTIQRTEQRDSAMYRCASSLDDPYNEQFFGPGTRLTVL.

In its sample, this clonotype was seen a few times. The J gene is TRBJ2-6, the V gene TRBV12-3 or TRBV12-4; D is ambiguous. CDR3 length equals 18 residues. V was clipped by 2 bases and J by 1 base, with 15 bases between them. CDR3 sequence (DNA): TGTGCCAGCAGTTTACTCGTGGGATTCGGGTCTGGGGCCAACGTCCTGACTTTC. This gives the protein CASSLLVGFGSGANVLTF.

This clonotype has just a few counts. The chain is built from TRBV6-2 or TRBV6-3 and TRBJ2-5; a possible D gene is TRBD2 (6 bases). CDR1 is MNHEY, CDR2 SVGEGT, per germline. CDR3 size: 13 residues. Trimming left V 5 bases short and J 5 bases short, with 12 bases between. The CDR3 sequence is CASSPTSRETQYF. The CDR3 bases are TGTGCCAGCAGTCCAACTAGCCGGGAGACCCAGTACTTC.

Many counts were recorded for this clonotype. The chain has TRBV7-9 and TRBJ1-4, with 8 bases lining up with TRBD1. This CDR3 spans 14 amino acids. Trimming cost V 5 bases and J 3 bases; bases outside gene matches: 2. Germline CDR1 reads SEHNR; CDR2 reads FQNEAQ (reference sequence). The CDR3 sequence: CASSTDRANEKLFF. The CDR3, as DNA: TGTGCCAGCAGCACGGACAGGGCTAATGAAAAACTGTTTTTT.

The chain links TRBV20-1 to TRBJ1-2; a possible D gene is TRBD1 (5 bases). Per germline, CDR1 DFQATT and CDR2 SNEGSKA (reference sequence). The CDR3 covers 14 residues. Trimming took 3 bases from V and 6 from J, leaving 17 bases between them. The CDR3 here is CSARGWQGSDGYTF. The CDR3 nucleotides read TGCAGTGCTAGGGGGTGGCAGGGCTCGGATGGCTACACCTTC.

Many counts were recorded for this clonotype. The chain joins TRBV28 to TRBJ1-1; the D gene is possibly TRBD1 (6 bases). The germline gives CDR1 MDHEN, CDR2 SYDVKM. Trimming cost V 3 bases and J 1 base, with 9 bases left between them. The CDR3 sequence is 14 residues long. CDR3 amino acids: CASSLTGPNTEAFF. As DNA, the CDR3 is TGTGCCAGCAGTTTGACAGGACCGAACACTGAAGCTTTCTTT.

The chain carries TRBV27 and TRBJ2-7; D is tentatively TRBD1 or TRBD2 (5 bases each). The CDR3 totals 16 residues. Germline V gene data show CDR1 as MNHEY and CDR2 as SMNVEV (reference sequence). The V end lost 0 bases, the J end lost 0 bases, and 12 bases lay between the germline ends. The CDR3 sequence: CASSLSGQGRSYEQYF. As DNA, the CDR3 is TGTGCCAGCAGTTTATCGGGGCAGGGACGCTCCTACGAGCAGTACTTC.